This T cell receptor beta chain came from a study of shared clonotypes between healthy human individuals. Per the study methods: ImmunoSEQ sequences covered only the junction and lacked quality scores; filtering therefore differed. The method was immunoSEQ multiplex PCR; TCRdb's version includes in-frame clones alone and lacks a portion of them. That table is the source of V, J and clone size, and D and trimming were worked out from the DNA. The sample shows about 2.3 million clones, around 90% of them seen only once. Notes on this clone: Its antigen is as yet unknown. Other DNA sequences in this specimen translate into the identical CDR3.

Looked up from germline, CDR1 is SNHLY and CDR2 is FYNNEI. CDR3 size: 14 residues. V was pared by 2 bases and J by 2 bases, with 10 bases between. General observations from the study: The donor pool, a small one, limited the genetic and exposure-history diversity represented. All-four-donor shared clonotypes had higher generation probabilities than non-shared clonotypes did. For sorted subsets, rarefaction showed incomplete sequencing despite large depth.

This clonotype was obtained from a man between 18 and 29 years old in good health. Some clones in this sample may be carry-over from other donors' samples. Source material: naive CD4+ T cells from PBMCs. The subset: CD45RA+ positively selected. The gene calls are TRBV2 and TRBJ2-7; D might be TRBD1 or TRBD2, each matching 5 bases. The CDR3 loop is CASSEQGTTYEQYF. The CDR3 nucleotides are TGTGCCAGCAGTGAACAAGGGACGACCTACGAGCAGTACTTC.